This TCR beta chain was retrieved from a study of Ad26.COV2.S vaccination and SARS-CoV-2 variants. Note on this clone: The antigen is unknown.

CDR1 SGHRS and CDR2 YFSETQ come from the germline V gene. V shed 1 base and J 0 bases; nucleotides not matched to a gene: 2. The CDR3 length is 16 residues. Findings and limits, study-wide: Participants given vaccine showed non-spike TCR breadth similar to that of placebo recipients. Substantial breadth was reportedly displayed by spike-specific CD8+ and CD4+ T cell responses after vaccination.

Assay used: immunoSEQ multiplex PCR; TCRdb lists only in-frame clones, some missing. The repertoire consists of roughly 100,000 clones, with about three quarters occurring once and the leading ten covering 17%. The rearrangement uses TRBV5-1 and TRBJ2-3; 10 nucleotides line up with TRBD1. This sequence was found in a human donor who had recovered from COVID-19. The specimen comprised peripheral blood, sampled after recovery from COVID-19. The CDR3: CASSLRQGASTDTQYF. Written as DNA, the CDR3 is TGCGCCAGCAGCTTGAGACAGGGGGCGAGCACAGATACGCAGTATTTT. Full variable domain (rest looked up from reference TRBV5-1 and TRBJ2-3): KAGVTQTPRYLIKTRGQQVTLSCSPISGHRSVSWYQQTPGQGLQFLFEYFSETQRNKGNFPGRFSGRQFSNSRSEMNVSTLELGDSALYLCASSLRQGASTDTQYFGPGTRLTVL.